The rows below give T cell receptor beta chains drawn from one sample of a study of shared clonotypes between healthy human individuals. Sequencing was performed with immunoSEQ multiplex PCR; in TCRdb, only in-frame clones are kept and a portion is missing. Of about 680,000 clones listed, 92% are singletons. Sequencing was done on a sample of naive CD8+ T cells sorted from blood. Receptors originate from a man between 25 and 39 years old in good health. Both conserved end residues are part of each CDR3. The D gene is left open where the match is weak. Rows may omit the clone size; those that give it use once, few, many or a size class.

j_call,v_call,d_call,cdr3_length,clone_size,cdr3_aa,cdr3_nt
TRBJ2-7,TRBV12-2,.,23,once,CASRPGVLAEYRGPSTGFYEQYF,TGTGCAAGTCGGCCCGGGGTGTTGGCCGAGTACAGGGGGCCCTCAACGGGATTTTACGAGCAGTACTTC
TRBJ2-7,TRBV18,.,15,.,CASSPEVGGADGQYF,TGTGCCAGCTCACCCGAAGTGGGGGGGGCAGATGGGCAGTACTTC
TRBJ2-6,TRBV13,.,15,.,CASSLWGSGANVLTF,TGTGCCAGCAGCTTATGGGGCTCTGGGGCCAACGTCCTGACTTTC
TRBJ1-1,TRBV7-9,.,14,once,CASSSPGLQRGAFF,TGTGCCAGCAGCTCACCGGGACTTCAAAGAGGGGCTTTCTTT
TRBJ2-7,TRBV27,TRBD2,14,.,CASSRVRESIEQYF,TGTGCCAGCAGTCGTGTGCGGGAGTCTATCGAGCAGTACTTC
TRBJ2-1,TRBV6-1,TRBD2,14,.,CASRRLAGDNEQFF,TGTGCCAGCAGAAGACTAGCGGGAGACAATGAGCAGTTCTTC
TRBJ2-2,TRBV9,TRBD2,17,.,CASSPTPSGRYTGELFF,TGTGCCAGCAGCCCGACGCCCAGCGGGAGGTACACCGGGGAGCTGTTTTTT
TRBJ2-3,TRBV14,TRBD1,16,.,CASSQGGRGLTDTQYF,TGTGCCAGCAGCCAAGGAGGTAGGGGGCTCACAGATACGCAGTATTTT
TRBJ1-2,TRBV27,TRBD1,14,.,CASSPPGGDYGYTF,TGTGCCAGCAGTCCTCCAGGGGGCGACTATGGCTACACCTTC
TRBJ2-7,TRBV11-2,TRBD2,17,.,CASSPPGTSGSPYEQYF,TGTGCCAGCAGCCCGCCTGGGACTAGCGGGAGTCCCTACGAGCAGTACTTC
TRBJ2-2,TRBV2,TRBD2,15,.,CASNRLAANTGELFF,TGTGCCAGCAATAGACTAGCGGCGAACACCGGGGAGCTGTTTTTT
TRBJ1-1,TRBV28,.,15,.,CASRGVDSPPGEAFF,TGTGCCAGCAGGGGCGTGGACAGCCCGCCCGGAGAAGCTTTCTTT
TRBJ2-1,TRBV2,.,13,.,CASSLEPYNEQFF,TGTGCTAGCAGCCTAGAGCCCTACAATGAGCAGTTCTTC
TRBJ2-1,TRBV25-1,.,17,.,CASSDKVTSDGYNEQFF,TGTGCCAGCAGTGATAAGGTCACCTCCGACGGGTACAATGAGCAGTTCTTC
TRBJ2-1,TRBV28,.,15,.,CASSLRSGTDNEQFF,TGTGCCAGCAGTTTACGCTCCGGGACGGACAATGAGCAGTTCTTC
TRBJ2-1,TRBV5-6,TRBD1,16,.,CASSIPTGFSYNEQFF,TGTGCCAGCAGCATCCCGACAGGGTTCTCCTACAATGAGCAGTTCTTC
TRBJ1-5,TRBV10-3,.,15,.,CAISESTAAGQPQHF,TGTGCCATCAGTGAGTCGACGGCGGCGGGTCAGCCCCAGCATTTT
TRBJ1-2,TRBV19,TRBD1,15,once,CASTTPDRARYGYTF,TGTGCCAGTACCACCCCGGACAGGGCGAGATATGGCTACACCTTC
TRBJ2-1,TRBV7-3,TRBD2,16,.,CASSREAGLEDNEQFF,TGTGCCAGCAGTCGGGAGGCGGGACTGGAGGACAATGAGCAGTTCTTC
TRBJ2-2,TRBV19,TRBD2,16,.,CASKRLAGVDTGELFF,TGTGCCAGTAAGAGGCTAGCGGGAGTAGATACCGGGGAGCTGTTTTTT
TRBJ2-7,TRBV19,TRBD2,17,once,CASSIGLGLASSYEQYF,TGTGCCAGTAGTATAGGGCTGGGACTAGCGAGCTCCTACGAGCAGTACTTC
TRBJ2-5,TRBV6-5,.,14,.,CASSRPGTLETQYF,TGTGCCAGCAGTCGTCCCGGGACTCTAGAGACCCAGTACTTC
TRBJ2-5,TRBV28,TRBD1,13,.,CASSPRGRETQYF,TGTGCCAGCAGTCCCAGGGGGCGGGAGACCCAGTACTTC